This is a list of T cell receptor beta chains from one sample in a study of vaccination and CD4 T cells after COVID-19. Antigens of these TCRs are unknown. TCRdb processed the PCR reads anew with MiXCR; each CDR3 protein has one entry. The top ten clones hold more than 25% of a sample with roughly 11,000 distinct CDR3 sequences, about 50% of them seen once. Input material: CD4+ T cells from blood, cultured in vitro. These receptor sequences come from a human donor who had recovered from COVID-19. The CDR3 runs from the conserved cysteine through the conserved F or W. Each record gives: V gene, J gene, clone size, D gene, CDR3 DNA, CDR3 protein. A D gene is named only where the DNA matches it firmly. Not all rows give a size; the values are once, few, many and, for expanded clones, a class.

TRBV6-4	TRBJ1-1	few	-	TGTGCCAGCAGTGTCTACACAAACACTGAAGCTTTCTTT	CASSVYTNTEAFF
TRBV2	TRBJ1-2	few	-	TGTGCCAGCAGTGAAACAGGTGCCATAAACTATGGCTACACCTTC	CASSETGAINYGYTF
TRBV7-9	TRBJ1-2	few	-	TGTGCCAGCACCCCTCTATTGGGGGCCAGGGGCTACACCTTC	CASTPLLGARGYTF
TRBV20-1	TRBJ1-2	-	-	TGCAGTGCTACGTACAGGGCGAGTGGCTACACCTTC	CSATYRASGYTF
TRBV20-1	TRBJ2-2	few	TRBD2	TGCAGTGCGAGTAGCGGGAGACGGACCGGGGAGCTGTTTTTT	CSASSGRRTGELFF
TRBV6-2/TRBV6-3	TRBJ2-7	few	-	TGTGCCAGCATTACACTCCGGGACCGTACCTACGAGCAGTACTTC	CASITLRDRTYEQYF
TRBV27	TRBJ2-2	few	-	TGTGCCAGCAGTTTTAAGGGGACCCGATCGAACACCGGGGAGCTGTTTTTT	CASSFKGTRSNTGELFF
TRBV12-3/TRBV12-4	TRBJ2-3	-	-	TGTGCCAGCAGCCTAGGTGGCAAATTGGATACGCAGTATTTT	CASSLGGKLDTQYF
TRBV5-1	TRBJ2-7	-	-	TGCGCCAGCAGCTTGGGTAGCGGCTCTAACGAGCAGTACTTC	CASSLGSGSNEQYF
TRBV15	TRBJ1-6	few	-	TGTGCCACCAGCAGAGGGAGGAATTCACCCCTCCACTTT	CATSRGRNSPLHF
TRBV19	TRBJ1-2	few	-	TGTGCCAGTAGTATAGCCCCAGGGAGTAACTATGGCTACACCTTC	CASSIAPGSNYGYTF
TRBV9	TRBJ1-2	-	-	TGTGCCAGCAGCTCGACCCGTAACTATGGCTACACCTTC	CASSSTRNYGYTF
TRBV20-1	TRBJ2-5	-	TRBD2	TGCAGTGCTAGAAAAGCGGGGTCTGGCGGGAGTGGTGAGACCCAGTACTTC	CSARKAGSGGSGETQYF
TRBV15	TRBJ1-1	-	-	TGTGCCACCAGCAGCCAGGACAGACCGAACACTGAAGCTTTCTTT	CATSSQDRPNTEAFF
TRBV27	TRBJ1-6	few	TRBD1	TGTGCCAGCAGGACAACAGGGGGTTCACCCCTCCACTTT	CASRTTGGSPLHF
TRBV6-1	TRBJ1-5	few	TRBD1	TGTGCCAGCAGAGCTAGGACAGGGGGCGCGATTCAGCCCCAGCATTTT	CASRARTGGAIQPQHF
TRBV6-4	TRBJ1-3	-	-	TGTGCCAGCCCGGACAGAGGGTCTGGAAACACCATATATTTT	CASPDRGSGNTIYF
TRBV7-9	TRBJ1-4	large	-	TGTGCCAGCAGCTTAGGAGGGGGGAATGAAAAACTGTTTTTT	CASSLGGGNEKLFF
TRBV7-9	TRBJ2-3	-	-	TGTGCCAGCAGCCCCAGGGGTTCAGATACGCAGTATTTT	CASSPRGSDTQYF
TRBV30	TRBJ2-5	-	TRBD2	TGTGCCTGGAGAAGCGGGGCCGGGGGGACCCAGTACTTC	CAWRSGAGGTQYF
TRBV12-3/TRBV12-4	TRBJ1-2	-	-	TGTGCCAGCAGTTTACGGACGGCCTATGGCTACACCTTC	CASSLRTAYGYTF
TRBV20-1	TRBJ2-7	few	-	TGCAGTGCTAGCCCCACGGGATACGAGCAGTACTTC	CSASPTGYEQYF
TRBV4-3	TRBJ1-2	once	-	TGCGCCAGCAGCCAAGATGGAGGGGACCTCTATGGCTACACCTTC	CASSQDGGDLYGYTF
TRBV30	TRBJ1-1	-	-	TGTGCCTGGAGCAGGGGCACTGAAGCTTTCTTT	CAWSRGTEAFF
TRBV7-2	TRBJ1-3	-	-	TGTGCCAGCAGCTTAGACAGCTCTGGAGACACCATATATTTT	CASSLDSSGDTIYF
TRBV15	TRBJ2-5	few	-	TGTGCCACCAGCAGAGCCCCGGGGGAAAAGACCCAGTACTTC	CATSRAPGEKTQYF
TRBV6-1	TRBJ1-1	few	TRBD1	TGTGCCAGCAGTCACGTTACAGGGGTCATGAACACTGAAGCTTTCTTT	CASSHVTGVMNTEAFF
TRBV20-1	TRBJ2-7	few	-	TGCAGTGCCAGACGTACCCTCAGAGGCTACGAGCAGTACTTC	CSARRTLRGYEQYF
TRBV20-1	TRBJ1-4	-	-	TGCAGTGCCACGAAAGAACGGGGCCTTCTTTTGGCTAATGAAAAACTGTTTTTT	CSATKERGLLLANEKLFF
TRBV7-2	TRBJ2-3	-	TRBD2	TGTGCCAGCAGCTCACGGACTAGCGGGGATTCAGATACGCAGTATTTT	CASSSRTSGDSDTQYF
TRBV20-1	TRBJ1-3	-	-	TGCAGTGCTAGTATGCTGGGGAACTCTGGAAACACCATATATTTT	CSASMLGNSGNTIYF
TRBV7-9	TRBJ2-5	-	-	TGTGCCAGCAGCGTACAGGAGACCCAGTACTTC	CASSVQETQYF
TRBV20-1	TRBJ1-5	-	-	TGCAGTGCCCAAGACTCAAGCAATCAGCCCCAGCATTTT	CSAQDSSNQPQHF
TRBV19	TRBJ1-3	-	TRBD1	TGTGCCAGTAGCCCTCAGGGGGCGGCCGGAAACACCATATATTTT	CASSPQGAAGNTIYF
TRBV6-2/TRBV6-3	TRBJ2-1	-	-	TGTGCCAGCATCCCCTCCACCTGGGGGCGCCTCAATGAGCAGTTCTTC	CASIPSTWGRLNEQFF
TRBV20-1	TRBJ2-1	-	TRBD2	TGCAGTGCCACTCTAGCGGGAGGGCCGGGGAATGAGCAGTTCTTC	CSATLAGGPGNEQFF
TRBV5-5	TRBJ2-3	-	TRBD2	TGTGCCAGCAGCTCCCGGACTAGCGGGGGAGGGGATACGCAGTATTTT	CASSSRTSGGGDTQYF
TRBV24-1	TRBJ1-1	few	-	TGTGCCACCAGTGACCCGAGCAGGAGTCTGAACACTGAAGCTTTCTTT	CATSDPSRSLNTEAFF
TRBV7-6	TRBJ1-3	once	TRBD1	TGTGCCAGCAGCTTAGAAGGGACAGGGAGCTCTGGAAACACCATATATTTT	CASSLEGTGSSGNTIYF
TRBV28	TRBJ1-5	medium-sized	-	TGTGCCAGCAGTCCAGGGACTTATAGCAATCAGCCCCAGCATTTT	CASSPGTYSNQPQHF
TRBV2	TRBJ2-1	-	TRBD2	TGTGCCAGCAGGGACCCGGGACTAGCGGGGGAGCAGTTCTTC	CASRDPGLAGEQFF
TRBV19	TRBJ1-1	-	TRBD1	TGTGCCAGTAGCGCGACAGGGGGCATCACTGAAGCTTTCTTT	CASSATGGITEAFF
TRBV20-1	TRBJ2-7	-	-	TGCAGTGCTATTCCGGGGGACTCCAAAGGTTACGAGCAGTACTTC	CSAIPGDSKGYEQYF
TRBV7-9	TRBJ2-5	-	-	TGTGCCAGCAGCCCTAGCAGGCAGCAACAAGAGACCCAGTACTTC	CASSPSRQQQETQYF
TRBV21-1	TRBJ1-2	few	-	TGTGCCAGCAGCAAAGAAGTTGGGACAGCCAACTATGGCTACACCTTC	CASSKEVGTANYGYTF
TRBV20-1	TRBJ2-2	-	TRBD2	TGCAGTGCTAGTCCAACTAGCGGGGGCACCGGGGAGCTGTTTTTT	CSASPTSGGTGELFF
TRBV27	TRBJ1-1	-	TRBD1	TGTGCCAGCAGTTTATCAGGGACAGGGATGTCTGAAGCTTTCTTT	CASSLSGTGMSEAFF
TRBV7-8	TRBJ2-7	-	-	TGTGCCAGCAGCTTAATATTTCGGGACACCTACGAGCAGTACTTC	CASSLIFRDTYEQYF
TRBV2	TRBJ1-1	-	TRBD1	TGTGCCAGCAGTGGGCAGGGGGCGTTTTTAGGAGCTTTCTTT	CASSGQGAFLGAFF
TRBV6-1	TRBJ1-6	large	TRBD1	TGTGCCAGCACCAGGACAGGGAGCTCCTATAATTCACCCCTCCACTTT	CASTRTGSSYNSPLHF
TRBV7-7	TRBJ2-5	once	TRBD2	TGTGCCAGCGGCCCCTCCGGGACTAGAGGCGGGACCCAGTACTTC	CASGPSGTRGGTQYF
TRBV6-2/TRBV6-3	TRBJ1-1	-	TRBD1	TGTGCCAGCAGTTACTTGACAGGGAGCGGTAACACTGAAGCTTTCTTT	CASSYLTGSGNTEAFF
TRBV7-8	TRBJ2-2	few	-	TGTGCCAGCAGGATTATGTCGAACACCGGGGAGCTGTTTTTT	CASRIMSNTGELFF
TRBV7-8	TRBJ1-2	-	-	TGTGCCAGCAGCTTAGGTATCGGCTATGGCTACACCTTC	CASSLGIGYGYTF
TRBV7-2	TRBJ1-6	-	TRBD1	TGTGCCAGCAGGGGAGCCATGGACAGGGGCTCCTATAATTCACCCCTCCACTTT	CASRGAMDRGSYNSPLHF
TRBV28	TRBJ2-7	-	-	TGTGCCAGCAGTTCGTGGGACATCGGAGACGAGCAGTACTTC	CASSSWDIGDEQYF
TRBV9	TRBJ2-1	-	TRBD1	TGTGCCAGCAGCCCCCGGGACAGGTCCTACAATGAGCAGTTCTTC	CASSPRDRSYNEQFF
TRBV18	TRBJ2-2	-	TRBD2	TGTGCCAGCTCACCTACCAGGCTAGCGGGCCGAATTGGGGAGCTGTTTTTT	CASSPTRLAGRIGELFF
TRBV15	TRBJ1-4	-	TRBD1	TGTGCCACCAGCGTCGACAGGGGTGATGAAAAACTGTTTTTT	CATSVDRGDEKLFF